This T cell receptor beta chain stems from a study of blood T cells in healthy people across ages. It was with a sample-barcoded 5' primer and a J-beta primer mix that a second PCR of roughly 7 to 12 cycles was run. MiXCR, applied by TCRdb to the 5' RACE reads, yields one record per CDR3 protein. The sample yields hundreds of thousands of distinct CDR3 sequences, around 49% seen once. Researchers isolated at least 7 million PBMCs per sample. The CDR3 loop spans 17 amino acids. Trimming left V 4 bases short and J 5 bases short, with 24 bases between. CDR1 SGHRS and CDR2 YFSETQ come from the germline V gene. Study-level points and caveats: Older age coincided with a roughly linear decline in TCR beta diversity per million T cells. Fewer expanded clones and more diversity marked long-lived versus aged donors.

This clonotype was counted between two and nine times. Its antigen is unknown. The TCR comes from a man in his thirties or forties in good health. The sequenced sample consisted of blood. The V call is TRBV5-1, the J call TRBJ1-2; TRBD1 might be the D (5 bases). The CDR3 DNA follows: TGCGCCAGCAGCCTCCTTGGGGAGGGGCCAACAAGATATGGCTACACCTTC. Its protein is CASSLLGEGPTRYGYTF.